Below are 30 T cell receptor beta chains sequenced from a single sample in a study of T cell responses to AZD1222 COVID-19 vaccine. Using immunoSEQ multiplex PCR, the repertoire was profiled, and TCRdb retains in-frame clones only, with some absent. The sample comprises 110,000 or so clones, 70% to 90% of which are singletons, and about 6% rests with the top ten. The sample in question was peripheral blood, obtained 28 days after the second AZD1222 dose. The receptor source for this set is an adult who received the AZD1222 COVID-19 vaccine.

The gene calls are TRBV7-2 and TRBJ2-2; D unresolved. The CDR3 covers 16 residues. Trimming shortened V by 2 bases and J by 0 bases, and 10 bases separated the two germline ends. CDR1 SGHTA and CDR2 FQGNSA come from the germline V gene. This CDR3 reads CASSLHPRANTGELFF. CDR3 nucleotides: TGTGCCAGCAGCTTACATCCACGCGCGAACACCGGGGAGCTGTTTTTT.

V and J are TRBV5-1 and TRBJ2-7; 9 bases fit TRBD2. This CDR3 is built from 15 residues. V lost 2 bases and J lost 0; bases outside the gene matches: 3. Per the germline V gene, CDR1 is SGHRS and CDR2 is YFSETQ. CDR3 sequence: CASSFSGGSSYEQYF. The CDR3, as DNA: TGCGCCAGCAGCTTTAGCGGGGGAAGCTCCTACGAGCAGTACTTC.

The genes are TRBV5-6 and TRBJ2-5, with 12 bases matching TRBD1. Germline assignment: CDR1 SGHDT and CDR2 YYEEEE. The CDR3 consists of 15 residues. V was pared by 2 bases and J by 4 bases, with 3 bases of the junction left unmatched. CDR3 bases: TGTGCCAGCAGCTTTGGGACAGGGGGCAGAGAGACCCAGTACTTC. Its protein is CASSFGTGGRETQYF. Combining the CDR3 with reference TRBV5-6 and TRBJ2-5 gives the whole variable domain DAGVTQSPTHLIKTRGQQVTLRCSPKSGHDTVSWYQQALGQGPQFIFQYYEEEERQRGNFPDRFSGHQFPNYSSELNVNALLLGDSALYLCASSFGTGGRETQYFGPGTRLLVL.

CDR3: CASSQDRGGNEKLFF. In DNA, the CDR3 is TGCGCCAGCAGCCAAGATAGGGGCGGCAATGAAAAACTGTTTTTT. V is TRBV4-3 and J is TRBJ1-4; D is possibly TRBD1 (5 bases). This CDR3 has 15 residues. Per the germline V gene, CDR1 is LGHNA and CDR2 is YSLEER. With 0 bases removed from V and 5 bases from J, the gap between germline ends came to 10 bases.

In its sample, this clone was seen once. This chain connects TRBV5-6 to TRBJ1-2; TRBD1 matches 7 bases. J was trimmed by 5 bases and V by 1 base; bases with no gene match: 2. CDR3 size: 13 residues. Germline CDR1 SGHDT, CDR2 YYEEEE. The CDR3 protein is CASSLLGQYGYTF. The CDR3 DNA reads as TGTGCCAGCAGCTTGCTGGGACAGTATGGCTACACCTTC.

This chain connects TRBV11-2 to TRBJ1-2; 8 bases agree with TRBD1. The length of the CDR3 is 17 residues. Germline V CDR1 and CDR2: SGHAT, FQNNGV. Trimming took 0 bases from V and 4 from J; bases not matched to a gene: 10. The CDR3 here is CASSLEGETGVFYGYTF. CDR3 in DNA: TGTGCCAGCAGCTTAGAAGGGGAGACAGGGGTTTTCTATGGCTACACCTTC.

The rearrangement joins TRBV2 to TRBJ2-5; possibly TRBD1 or TRBD2 for D (5 bases each). Germline lookup yields CDR1 SNHLY and CDR2 FYNNEI. This CDR3 is built from 15 residues. V lost 2 bases and J 2 bases, leaving 12 bases between the germline ends. This CDR3 reads CASSEFGGGQETQYF. The DNA for the CDR3 is TGTGCCAGCAGTGAATTTGGGGGTGGGCAAGAGACCCAGTACTTC. The full variable domain, completed using reference TRBV2 and TRBJ2-5, is EPEVTQTPSHQVTQMGQEVILRCVPISNHLYFYWYRQILGQKVEFLVSFYNNEISEKSEIFDDQFSVERPDGSNFTLKIRSTKLEDSAMYFCASSEFGGGQETQYFGPGTRLLVL.

V and J are TRBV7-6 and TRBJ2-1; 7 bases line up with TRBD1. Germline V gene lookup returns CDR1 SGHVS and CDR2 FNYEAQ. V was pared by 4 bases and J by 2 bases, with 8 bases of the junction left unmatched. The CDR3 runs 16 residues. Written as DNA, the CDR3 is TGTGCCAGCAGCTCGGGCAGGGGGTCGACCTACAATGAGCAGTTCTTC. This gives the protein CASSSGRGSTYNEQFF.

V is TRBV2 and J is TRBJ1-1; unclear D gene. V was pared by 7 bases and J by 0 bases, with 12 bases between. Germline values: CDR1 SNHLY, CDR2 FYNNEI. CDR3 length equals 14 residues. The CDR3 region is CASTPRTVNTEAFF. CDR3 nucleotide sequence: TGTGCCAGCACTCCCCGAACAGTGAACACTGAAGCTTTCTTT. Drawing the rest from reference TRBV2 and TRBJ1-1, the complete variable domain is EPEVTQTPSHQVTQMGQEVILRCVPISNHLYFYWYRQILGQKVEFLVSFYNNEISEKSEIFDDQFSVERPDGSNFTLKIRSTKLEDSAMYFCASTPRTVNTEAFFGQGTRLTVV.

The gene calls are TRBV18 and TRBJ1-1; no reliable D call. V was shortened by 2 bases and J by 3 bases, with 10 bases between the two germline ends. Germline assignment: CDR1 KGHSH and CDR2 LQKENI. The CDR3 totals 14 residues. Here the CDR3 reads CASSPGVGDTEAFF. The CDR3 bases are TGTGCCAGCTCACCAGGTGTTGGTGACACTGAAGCTTTCTTT.

The V and J genes are TRBV5-1 and TRBJ1-4, with a possible D match to TRBD1 (6 bases). Germline CDR1 is SGHRS and CDR2 is YFSETQ. V was shortened by 2 bases and J by 6 bases, with 11 bases between the two germline ends. CDR3 length: 14 amino acids. The CDR3 nucleotides are TGCGCCAGCAGCTTCTCAGGGGTAGATGAAAAACTGTTTTTT. Translated, it gives CASSFSGVDEKLFF.

The gene calls are TRBV4-1 and TRBJ2-7; 8 bases are shared with TRBD2. The CDR3 has 15 residues. CDR1 is MGHRA and CDR2 is YSYEKL in the germline V gene. With V trimmed by 0 bases and J by 7 bases, 8 bases remained unmatched. The CDR3 nucleotides read TGCGCCAGCAGCCAAGAGGGGGGACTAGTATTTGAGCAGTACTTC. It translates to CASSQEGGLVFEQYF.

Only one count was recorded for this clone. The chain uses TRBV5-1 and TRBJ2-2; D gene uncertain. CDR1 SGHRS and CDR2 YFSETQ come from the germline V gene. The CDR3 has 15 amino acids. Trimming left V 3 bases short and J 0 bases short, with 9 bases between. In DNA, the CDR3 is TGCGCCAGCAGCTATGGCGGAACGAACACCGGGGAGCTGTTTTTT. It specifies CASSYGGTNTGELFF.

V is TRBV19 and J is TRBJ2-2; D tentatively fits TRBD1 or TRBD2 (6 bases each). The germline gives CDR1 LNHDA, CDR2 SQIVND (reference sequence). V lost 7 bases and J 4 bases, leaving 16 bases between the germline ends. This CDR3 is 15 amino acids long. The CDR3 protein is CASMVLRGPTGELFF. CDR3 in DNA: TGTGCCAGTATGGTATTACGGGGGCCCACCGGGGAGCTGTTTTTT.

The chain couples TRBV7-9 to TRBJ2-2, with D possibly TRBD1 on 5 matching bases. CDR3 size: 12 residues. Germline CDR1 reads SEHNR; CDR2 reads FQNEAQ (reference sequence). Trimming removed 5 bases from V and 8 bases from J, with 9 bases in between. The CDR3, as DNA: TGTGCCAGCAGCCCCAGGGTTGGGGAGCTGTTTTTT. Its protein is CASSPRVGELFF.

The chain has TRBV11-2 and TRBJ2-5, with D hard to call. CDR3 size: 11 residues. Per germline, CDR1 SGHAT and CDR2 FQNNGV. V lost 4 bases and J lost 4, with 4 bases in between. The CDR3 bases are TGTGCCAGCAGCTGGACAGAGACCCAGTACTTC. It codes for CASSWTETQYF.

V usage is TRBV18 and J usage is TRBJ1-1, with 12 bases that match TRBD1. CDR1 and CDR2 from the germline V gene are KGHSH and LQKENI. With V trimmed by 4 bases and J by 7 bases, 16 bases remained unmatched. This CDR3 has 18 amino acids. The DNA for the CDR3 is TGTGCCAGCTCACACACGAGGGGACAGGGGGCGGAAGCAGGTGAAGCTTTCTTT. It codes for CASSHTRGQGAEAGEAFF. Full variable domain (outside the CDR3, taken from reference TRBV18 and TRBJ1-1): NAGVMQNPRHLVRRRGQEARLRCSPMKGHSHVYWYRQLPEEGLKFMVYLQKENIIDESGMPKERFSAEFPKEGPSILRIQQVVRGDSAAYFCASSHTRGQGAEAGEAFFGQGTRLTVV.

The chain links TRBV19 to TRBJ1-2; the D gene is possibly TRBD1 (6 bases). Germline CDR1 LNHDA, CDR2 SQIVND (reference sequence). V dropped 3 bases and J dropped 8 bases, with 22 bases sitting between them. This CDR3 is 16 amino acids long. DNA for the CDR3: TGTGCCAGTAGTATCCAGGGGACTGGTTGGCAGGCAGGCTACACCTTC. The encoded protein is CASSIQGTGWQAGYTF.

V and J are TRBV5-5 and TRBJ2-1, with TRBD2 matching 8 bases. Germline V gene data show CDR1 as SGHKS and CDR2 as YYEKEE (reference sequence). This CDR3 is 15 amino acids long. V was clipped by 4 bases and J by 7 bases; unmatched bases: 10. Here the CDR3 DNA reads TGTGCCAGCAGCCCCCCTCCCGGGGGGGCTAATGAGCAGTTCTTC. Its protein product is CASSPPPGGANEQFF.

The chain carries TRBV4-3 and TRBJ1-1; D gene ambiguous. CDR3 length: 13 amino acids. Trimming left V 0 bases short and J 5 bases short, with 7 bases between. Per the germline V gene, CDR1 is LGHNA and CDR2 is YSLEER. DNA of the CDR3: TGCGCCAGCAGCCAAGAATGGACGACTGAAGCTTTCTTT. The encoded protein is CASSQEWTTEAFF.

The chain employs TRBV4-1 and TRBJ2-5, with D maybe TRBD2 (6 bases). The CDR3 has 17 amino acids. Trimming shortened V by 0 bases and J by 0 bases, and 14 bases separated the two germline ends. Germline values: CDR1 MGHRA, CDR2 YSYEKL. The CDR3 spells CASSQDFPGGNQETQYF. The CDR3 DNA follows: TGCGCCAGCAGCCAAGACTTCCCTGGGGGGAACCAAGAGACCCAGTACTTC.

In this sample, this clone turned up once. The chain uses TRBV11-3 and TRBJ2-7, with D hard to call. CDR1 and CDR2 (germline): SGHNT, YENEEA. The CDR3 spans 14 residues. V was cut by 1 base and J by 2 bases, with 9 bases left in between. CDR3 in amino acids: CASSLGPGPYEQYF. Here the CDR3 DNA reads TGTGCCAGCAGCTTAGGTCCCGGACCCTACGAGCAGTACTTC.

This clone was seen more than once but under ten times. The chain joins TRBV4-3 to TRBJ2-5; 7 nucleotides line up with TRBD2. This CDR3 region has 15 residues. J gave up 2 bases and V 5 bases, and 8 bases lay outside the gene matches. Germline assignment: CDR1 LGHNA and CDR2 YSLEER. CDR3 residues: CASSIWAGVQETQYF. The CDR3 DNA reads as TGCGCCAGCAGCATCTGGGCGGGAGTTCAAGAGACCCAGTACTTC.

The chain employs TRBV10-1 and TRBJ2-1, with D perhaps TRBD1 or TRBD2 (5 bases each). The V gene's germline CDR1 is WNHNN and CDR2 SYGVQD (reference sequence). The CDR3 has 14 amino acids. Trimming removed 4 bases at V and 0 bases at J, with 7 bases between. Written as DNA, the CDR3 is TGCGCCAGCAGTGGGGGGTACTCCTACAATGAGCAGTTCTTC. Translating gives CASSGGYSYNEQFF.

The chain carries TRBV19 and TRBJ1-4; the match to TRBD1 covers 8 bases. Trimming removed 8 bases from V and 4 bases from J; junction bases left unmatched: 3. Germline CDR1 is LNHDA and CDR2 is SQIVND (reference sequence). The CDR3 is 13 amino acids. As DNA, the CDR3 is TGTGCCAGTGCCGACAGGGGTAATGAAAAACTGTTTTTT. Its translation is CASADRGNEKLFF. The full variable domain, its missing parts supplied by reference TRBV19 and TRBJ1-4, is DGGITQSPKYLFRKEGQNVTLSCEQNLNHDAMYWYRQDPGQGLRLIYYSQIVNDFQKGDIAEGYSVSREKKESFPLTVTSAQKNPTAFYLCASADRGNEKLFFGSGTQLSVL.

This chain uses TRBV7-6 with TRBJ2-1; D is unclear. Trimming took 1 base from V and 2 from J, leaving 9 bases between them. CDR3 length: 15 amino acids. Germline CDR1 reads SGHVS; CDR2 reads FNYEAQ. In DNA form, the CDR3 reads TGTGCCAGCAGCTTAGACGGCCACCCCTACAATGAGCAGTTCTTC. Its protein is CASSLDGHPYNEQFF.

This clone has just a few counts. The chain joins TRBV9 to TRBJ2-1; 8 bases are shared with TRBD2. Germline trimming cut 4 bases from V and 9 bases from J; bases unmatched to any gene: 6. Per germline, CDR1 SGDLS and CDR2 YYNGEE. The CDR3 has 13 amino acids. In DNA, the CDR3 is TGTGCCAGCAGCCTTAGCGGGGACGGTGAGCAGTTCTTC. This codes for CASSLSGDGEQFF.

The chain is built from TRBV5-6 and TRBJ1-4; a possible D gene is TRBD1 (5 bases). This CDR3 comprises 14 residues. The germline CDR1 and CDR2 sequences are SGHDT and YYEEEE. The V end lost 4 bases, the J end lost 6 bases, and 13 bases lay between the germline ends. CDR3 nucleotides: TGTGCCAGCAGCCCGGGGGGGAGGTATGAAAAACTGTTTTTT. Translating gives CASSPGGRYEKLFF.

This chain connects TRBV2 to TRBJ1-4; D unclear. V was cut by 2 bases and J by 5 bases, with 12 bases left in between. Germline CDR1 reads SNHLY; CDR2 reads FYNNEI. The CDR3 has 15 residues. CDR3 residues: CASSESRGPNEKLFF. Here the CDR3 DNA reads TGTGCCAGCAGTGAATCCCGGGGTCCAAATGAAAAACTGTTTTTT. The full variable domain, its missing parts supplied by reference TRBV2 and TRBJ1-4, is EPEVTQTPSHQVTQMGQEVILRCVPISNHLYFYWYRQILGQKVEFLVSFYNNEISEKSEIFDDQFSVERPDGSNFTLKIRSTKLEDSAMYFCASSESRGPNEKLFFGSGTQLSVL.

The CDR3 sequence is CASSGLRDTEAFF. Written as DNA, the CDR3 is TGTGCCAGCAGCGGGCTCCGGGACACTGAAGCTTTCTTT. The chain joins TRBV9 to TRBJ1-1; D is undetermined. The CDR3 has 13 amino acids. V was trimmed by 3 bases and J by 3 bases, leaving 9 bases between them. From germline, CDR1 is SGDLS and CDR2 YYNGEE.